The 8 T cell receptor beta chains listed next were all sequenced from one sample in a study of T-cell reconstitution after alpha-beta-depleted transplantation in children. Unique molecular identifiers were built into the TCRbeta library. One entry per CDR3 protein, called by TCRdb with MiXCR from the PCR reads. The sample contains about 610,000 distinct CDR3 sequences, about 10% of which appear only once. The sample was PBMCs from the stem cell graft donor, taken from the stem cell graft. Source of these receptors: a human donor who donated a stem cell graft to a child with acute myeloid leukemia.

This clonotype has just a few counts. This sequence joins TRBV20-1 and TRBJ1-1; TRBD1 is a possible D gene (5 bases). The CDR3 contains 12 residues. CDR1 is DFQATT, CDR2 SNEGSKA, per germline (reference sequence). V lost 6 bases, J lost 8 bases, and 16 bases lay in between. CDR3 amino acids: CSALPGGPEAFF. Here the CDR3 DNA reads TGCAGTGCCCTCCCGGGGGGTCCCGAAGCTTTCTTT.

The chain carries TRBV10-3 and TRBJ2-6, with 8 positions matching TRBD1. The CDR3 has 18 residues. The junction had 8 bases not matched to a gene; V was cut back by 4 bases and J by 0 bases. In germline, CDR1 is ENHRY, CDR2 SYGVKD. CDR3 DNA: TGTGCCATCAGTGCCCAGGACAGGGCCCCCTCTGGGGCCAACGTCCTGACTTTC. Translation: CAISAQDRAPSGANVLTF.

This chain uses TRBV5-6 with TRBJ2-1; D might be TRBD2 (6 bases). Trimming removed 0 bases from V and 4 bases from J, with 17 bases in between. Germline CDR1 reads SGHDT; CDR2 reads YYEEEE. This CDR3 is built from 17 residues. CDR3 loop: CASSLGAGLSSYNEQFF. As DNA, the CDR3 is TGTGCCAGCAGCTTGGGGGCCGGACTATCATCTTACAATGAGCAGTTCTTC.

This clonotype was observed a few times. CDR3 DNA sequence: TGTGCCAGCAGTTACATCAGACTAGCGGGAGGGCCCTACGAGCAGTACTTC. Translating it yields CASSYIRLAGGPYEQYF. The chain employs TRBV6-2 or TRBV6-3 and TRBJ2-7, with 14 bases that match TRBD2. Germline CDR1 MNHEY, CDR2 SVGEGT. V was clipped by 2 bases and J by 2 bases; unmatched bases: 5. The CDR3 runs 17 residues.

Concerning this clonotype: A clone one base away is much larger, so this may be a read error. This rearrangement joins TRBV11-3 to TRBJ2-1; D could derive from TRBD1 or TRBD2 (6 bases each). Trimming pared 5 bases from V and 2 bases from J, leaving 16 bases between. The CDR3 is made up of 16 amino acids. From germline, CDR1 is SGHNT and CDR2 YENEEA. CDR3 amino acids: CASSDQGGGTYNEQFF. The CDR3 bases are TGTGCCAGCAGCGATCAAGGGGGAGGCACCTACAATGAGCAGTTCTTC. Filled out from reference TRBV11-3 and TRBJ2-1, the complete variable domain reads EAGVVQSPRYKIIEKKQPVAFWCNPISGHNTLYWYLQNLGQGPELLIRYENEEAVDDSQLPKDRFSAERLKGVDSTLKIQPAELGDSAVYLCASSDQGGGTYNEQFFGPGTRLTVL.

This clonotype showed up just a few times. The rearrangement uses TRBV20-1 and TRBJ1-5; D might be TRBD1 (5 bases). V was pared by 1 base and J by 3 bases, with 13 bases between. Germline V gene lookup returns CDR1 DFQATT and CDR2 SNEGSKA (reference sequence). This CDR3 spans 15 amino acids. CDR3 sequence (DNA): TGCAGTGCTAGAGTCTCAGGCAGGGACAATCAGCCCCAGCATTTT. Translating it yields CSARVSGRDNQPQHF.

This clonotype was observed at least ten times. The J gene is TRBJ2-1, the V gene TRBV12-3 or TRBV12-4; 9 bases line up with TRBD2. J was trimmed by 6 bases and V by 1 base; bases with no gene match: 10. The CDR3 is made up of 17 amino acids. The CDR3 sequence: CASSLEAGGPLGNEQFF. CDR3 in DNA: TGTGCCAGCAGTTTAGAGGCGGGAGGGCCTTTGGGCAATGAGCAGTTCTTC.

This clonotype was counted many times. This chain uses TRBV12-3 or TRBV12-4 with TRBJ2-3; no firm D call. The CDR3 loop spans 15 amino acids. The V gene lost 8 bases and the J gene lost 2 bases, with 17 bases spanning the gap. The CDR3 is CASYPGRSLTDTQYF. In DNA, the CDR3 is TGTGCCAGCTATCCCGGGCGGAGCCTCACAGATACGCAGTATTTT.